These T cell receptor beta chains were read from a single sample in a study of vaccination effects on CD4 cells after COVID-19. These receptors are not linked to any known antigen. Method: immunoSEQ multiplex PCR; TCRdb's copy keeps in-frame clones and lacks some. This sample has 40,000 to 50,000 clones, with around 70% found just once. The source material was CD4+ T cells from PBMCs cultured without peptide, sampled after COVID-19 vaccination. All receptors come from a human donor who received a COVID-19 vaccine. CDR3s include the opening cysteine and the closing phenylalanine or tryptophan. A D gene is named only where the DNA matches it firmly. Size is omitted from some rows. Given values are once, few, many or a class for expanded clones.

>TRBJ1-6|NA|TRBV6-5|NA
TGTGCCAGCAGTTACCAGGGGCTCCGTTCACCCCTCCACTTT
CASSYQGLRSPLHF
>TRBJ2-7|NA|TRBV5-1|NA
TGCGCCAGCAGCTCCTCCGGCTCCTACGAGCAGTACTTC
CASSSSGSYEQYF
>TRBJ2-2|few|TRBV2|TRBD1
TGTGCCAGCAGTGAAGGGACAGGATATACCGGGGAGCTGTTTTTT
CASSEGTGYTGELFF
>TRBJ2-2|NA|TRBV7-9|TRBD2
TGTGCCAGCTTGACTAGCGGGAGGACCGGGGAGCTGTTTTTT
CASLTSGRTGELFF
>TRBJ1-6|NA|TRBV3-1/TRBV3-2|NA
TGTGCCAGCAGCCAAGATGGGTCCTGGCTAGAAAACAGGGAGGTCTCCTATAATTCACCCCTCCACTTT
CASSQDGSWLENREVSYNSPLHF
>TRBJ2-7|NA|TRBV3-1/TRBV3-2|NA
TGTGCCAGCGGGGGGTCGGTCGAGCAGTACTTC
CASGGSVEQYF
>TRBJ2-7|NA|TRBV11-2|TRBD1
TGTGCCAGCAGCTTCAGGGGGCGACTCTACGAGCAGTACTTC
CASSFRGRLYEQYF
>TRBJ2-7|NA|TRBV15|NA
TGTGCCACCAGCAGAGAACTTTCTATTGAGGAGCAGTACTTC
CATSRELSIEEQYF
>TRBJ2-3|NA|TRBV20-1|NA
TGCAGTGCTAGTAGGGGGGCGAGCACAGATACGCAGTATTTT
CSASRGASTDTQYF
>TRBJ1-4|NA|TRBV11-2|TRBD1
TGTGCCAGCAGCTTAGGGAGGGGGCGGAGGGAAAAACTGTTTTTT
CASSLGRGRREKLFF
>TRBJ1-1|NA|TRBV5-6|NA
TGTGCCAGCAGCTTGTACAGGTGGGGTCGAGGTGACACTGAAGCTTTCTTT
CASSLYRWGRGDTEAFF
>TRBJ1-5|NA|TRBV7-2|TRBD1
TGTGCCAGCAGCCAAGGGACAGTTGAGCCCCAGCATTTT
CASSQGTVEPQHF
>TRBJ2-3|NA|TRBV4-2|TRBD2
TGTGCCAGCAGCCAAGATCGGCGAGGGACTATCATCACAGATACGCAGTATTTT
CASSQDRRGTIITDTQYF
>TRBJ2-7|NA|TRBV27|NA
TGTGCCAGCAGTCCTTCCTGGGGGACTGGGAACTACGAGCAGTACTTC
CASSPSWGTGNYEQYF
>TRBJ2-1|few|TRBV14|TRBD1
TGTGCCAGCAGCCAAGGAATCGACAGGGTACAGTTCTTC
CASSQGIDRVQFF
>TRBJ2-5|NA|TRBV7-2|NA
TGTGCCAGCAGCCCGACTCTGCGGCCAGAGACCCAGTACTTC
CASSPTLRPETQYF
>TRBJ2-1|NA|TRBV7-2|TRBD2
TGTGCCAGCAGCGAAAAGAGGGGAGCGGGGGGCGATGAGCAGTTCTTC
CASSEKRGAGGDEQFF
>TRBJ1-5|NA|TRBV19|NA
TGTGCCAGTAGTATCGCGCGGTATAGCAATCAGCCCCAGCATTTT
CASSIARYSNQPQHF
>TRBJ2-7|few|TRBV6-6|TRBD2
TGTGCCAGCAGTTTCGTAGCGGGCTACGAGCAGTACTTC
CASSFVAGYEQYF
>TRBJ1-2|once|TRBV5-5|NA
TGTGCCAGCACCCTCACCGTATTCTCGGATGGCTACACCTTC
CASTLTVFSDGYTF
>TRBJ1-5|few|TRBV6-2/TRBV6-3|NA
TGTGCCAGCAGTTACCGGTCTCGGGGTCAGCCCCAGCATTTT
CASSYRSRGQPQHF
>TRBJ1-6|NA|TRBV7-9|NA
TGTGCCAGCAGCTTAGCGAGGGGGGGCTCGGGGAATTCACCCCTCCACTTT
CASSLARGGSGNSPLHF
>TRBJ2-1|NA|TRBV7-7|NA
TGTGCCAGCAGCTTAGGTAGGACGGTCTCCTACAATGAGCAGTTCTTC
CASSLGRTVSYNEQFF